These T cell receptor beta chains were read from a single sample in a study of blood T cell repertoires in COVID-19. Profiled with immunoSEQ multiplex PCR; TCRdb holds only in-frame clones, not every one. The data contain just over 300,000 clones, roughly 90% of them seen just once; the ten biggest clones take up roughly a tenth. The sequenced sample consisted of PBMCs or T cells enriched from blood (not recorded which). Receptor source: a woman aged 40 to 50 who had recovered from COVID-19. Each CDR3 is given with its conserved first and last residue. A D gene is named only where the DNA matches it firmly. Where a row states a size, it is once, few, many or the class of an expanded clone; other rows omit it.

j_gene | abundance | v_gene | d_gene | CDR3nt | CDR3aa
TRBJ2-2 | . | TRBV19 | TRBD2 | TGTGCCAGTAGTATCCTAGCGGGAAACACCGGGGAGCTGTTTTTT | CASSILAGNTGELFF
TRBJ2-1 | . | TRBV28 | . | TGTGCCAGCAGCCAGGGGTCGAAGCAGTTCTTC | CASSQGSKQFF
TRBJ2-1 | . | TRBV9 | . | TGTGCCAGCAGCGTAGACGGCAGCCCGAGGTACAATGAGCAGTTCTTC | CASSVDGSPRYNEQFF
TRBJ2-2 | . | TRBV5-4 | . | TGTGCCAGCAGCGGCGGAGGTTCGAACACCGGGGAGCTGTTTTTT | CASSGGGSNTGELFF
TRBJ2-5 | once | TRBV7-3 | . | TGTGCCAGCAGCTTAAAGGGGGTTGGGGAGACCCAGTACTTC | CASSLKGVGETQYF
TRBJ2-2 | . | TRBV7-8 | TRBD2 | TGTGCCAGCAGCCCGCTAGCGGGCCCCGGGGAGCTGTTTTTT | CASSPLAGPGELFF
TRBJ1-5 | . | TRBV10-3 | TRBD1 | TGTGCCATCAGTGAGTCGAGCCAGGGGGCGTTTAATCAGCCCCAGCATTTT | CAISESSQGAFNQPQHF
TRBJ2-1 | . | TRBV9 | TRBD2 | TGTGCCAGCAGCCCACCCCCTAGCGGGGGGAACTACAATGAGCAGTTCTTC | CASSPPPSGGNYNEQFF
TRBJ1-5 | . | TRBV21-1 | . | TGTGCCAGCAGCAAAGGGGGAGGCCGGAGCAATCAGCCCCAGCATTTT | CASSKGGGRSNQPQHF
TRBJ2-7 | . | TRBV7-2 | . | TGTGCCAGCAGCTTACTTGGCCCCTCCTACGAGCAGTACTTC | CASSLLGPSYEQYF
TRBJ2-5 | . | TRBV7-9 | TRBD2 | TGTGCCAGCAGCTGGACAGGACTAGCGGGGGGGCTTGAGACCCAGTACTTC | CASSWTGLAGGLETQYF
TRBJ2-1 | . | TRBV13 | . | TGTGCCAGCAGTTACCAACGGGGGGAGCAGTTCTTC | CASSYQRGEQFF
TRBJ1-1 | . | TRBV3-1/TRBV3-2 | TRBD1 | TGTGCCAGCAGCCAAGATAGTACAGGGGCGAGCACTGAAGCTTTCTTT | CASSQDSTGASTEAFF
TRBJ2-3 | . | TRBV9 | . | TGTGCCAGCAGCGTAGAGGACACTCAGAGCACAGATACGCAGTATTTT | CASSVEDTQSTDTQYF
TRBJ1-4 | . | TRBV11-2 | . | TGTGCCAGCAGCTTAGTCGGCTTCGGGAATGAAAAACTGTTTTTT | CASSLVGFGNEKLFF
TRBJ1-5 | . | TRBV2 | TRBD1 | TGTGCCAGCAGTGTCACAGGGGAAGGACAGCCCCAGCATTTT | CASSVTGEGQPQHF
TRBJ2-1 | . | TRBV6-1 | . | TGTGCCAGCAGTGAATTGGTACCTCAAGCCGATGAGCAGTTCTTC | CASSELVPQADEQFF
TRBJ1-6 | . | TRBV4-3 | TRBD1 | TGCGCCAGCAGCCAAGATGTCGGGACAGGGAATTCACCCCTCCACTTT | CASSQDVGTGNSPLHF
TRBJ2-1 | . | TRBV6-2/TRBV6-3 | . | TGTGCCAGCAGTTCCCCCGGGACTGGATACAATGAGCAGTTCTTC | CASSSPGTGYNEQFF
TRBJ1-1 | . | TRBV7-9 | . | TGTGCCAGCAGCCGGACAGTTACTGAAGCTTTCTTT | CASSRTVTEAFF
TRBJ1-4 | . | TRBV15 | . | TGTGCCACCAGCAGAGCGTCGGCAGGGGACGATGAAAAACTGTTTTTT | CATSRASAGDDEKLFF
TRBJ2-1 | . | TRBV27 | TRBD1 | TGTGCCAGCAGTGGAACAGGGGAGCTAGGCAATGAGCAGTTCTTC | CASSGTGELGNEQFF
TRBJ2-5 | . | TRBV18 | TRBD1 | TGTGCCAGCTCACAGGGACAGGGTGAAGAGACCCAGTACTTC | CASSQGQGEETQYF
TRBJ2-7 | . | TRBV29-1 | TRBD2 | TGCAGCGTTGAGGGGGACCTAGCGGGAGAAGACTACGAGCAGTACTTC | CSVEGDLAGEDYEQYF
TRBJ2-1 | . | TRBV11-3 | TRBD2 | TGTGCCAGCAGCTTAGGGCTAGCGGGAGGGAGAGGTGAGCAGTTCTTC | CASSLGLAGGRGEQFF
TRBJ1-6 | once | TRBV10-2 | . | TGCGCCAGCCGACCCGGCGGTCGAGCTGGTTCACCCCTCCACTTT | CASRPGGRAGSPLHF
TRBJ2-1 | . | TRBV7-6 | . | TGTGCCAGCAGCTTAGGCGGGTCGAGCTCCTACAATGAGCAGTTCTTC | CASSLGGSSSYNEQFF
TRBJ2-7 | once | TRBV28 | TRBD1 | TGTGCCAGCAGCTCCGGGACAGGGGACCCGAGGGAGCAGTACTTC | CASSSGTGDPREQYF
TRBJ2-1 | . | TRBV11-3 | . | TGTGCCAGCAGCTTAGAGTCAGTCCATGAGCAGTTCTTC | CASSLESVHEQFF
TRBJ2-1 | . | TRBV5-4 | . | TGTGCCAGCAGCTCCCAGTCCTACAATGAGCAGTTCTTC | CASSSQSYNEQFF